This T cell receptor beta chain was sequenced for a study of a mutant IDH1 vaccine in newly diagnosed glioma. Trimming took off 3 bases at V and 0 bases at J, with 8 bases between the two ends. Germline V lookup: CDR1 LNHDA, CDR2 SQIVND (reference sequence). The length of the CDR3 is 14 residues. Assay: immunoSEQ multiplex PCR; the TCRdb copy retains only in-frame clones and omits some. The sample lists approximately 50,000 clones, around 80% occurring once. Indicated time point: week 35, safety follow-up. The investigators gave 300 ug of mutant IDH1 20-mer peptide in each vaccine dose, together with topical imiquimod. New WHO grade 3 or 4 astrocytomas that were IDH1-mutant and ATRX-lost occurred in the donors. About this clone itself: Its antigen is not identified.

The V and J genes are TRBV19 and TRBJ1-1; D gene uncertain. The source was PBMCs, collected from a glioma patient whose treatment included an IDH1 peptide vaccine. The sequence was obtained from a man aged 40-49 years with glioma. The CDR3 bases are TGTGCCAGTAGTATCAGTACCATGAACACTGAAGCTTTCTTT. The encoded protein is CASSISTMNTEAFF.